This entry features one T cell receptor (beta chain) sequence. Its antigen is unidentified. This sample is drawn from a study of cytomegalovirus exposure and HLA in healthy donors. PCR employed 60 Vbeta and 13 Jbeta primers. TCRdb's table, derived via immunoSEQ multiplex PCR, lists solely in-frame clones and lacks some. The repertoire consists of around 110,000 clones, with roughly three quarters occurring once and the leading ten covering around 1.6%. Whole-study results and caveats: TCR beta sequences reportedly predicted most subjects' HLA-A and HLA-B alleles accurately. Presence/absence comparisons presumed near-even sequencing depth among donors. In a later analysis, HLA-associated TCR beta chains were more clonally expanded than equally common others.

The CDR3 is 13 residues long. Germline lookup yields CDR1 SGHRS and CDR2 YFSETQ. With 2 bases removed from V and 4 bases from J, the gap between germline ends came to 7 bases. The clonotype originates from a woman under 30 in good health and CMV-seronegative. Sequences were obtained from PBMCs. The V gene is TRBV5-1, the J gene TRBJ2-1; weak D call: TRBD1 (5 bases). CDR3 sequence: CASSFDRYNEQFF. The CDR3 nucleotides read TGCGCCAGCAGCTTCGACAGATACAATGAGCAGTTCTTC.